This TCR beta chain was identified in a study of OX40 agonist ivuxolimab in advanced cancers. Findings and caveats of the study: Fewer expanded clones were found on average in CD4+ than in CD8+ T cells.

TCRdb's copy holds only in-frame clones and misses some; the assay was immunoSEQ multiplex PCR. The table records about 34,000 clones, about four fifths of them present only once. On this clone: Its antigen is unknown.

The sample here was CD4+ or CD8+ T cells sorted from blood, taken in a trial of the OX40 agonist ivuxolimab. The TCR comes from an adult with an advanced solid tumor such as melanoma, head and neck, liver or kidney cancer.

CDR3 sequence reads: CAINPGGAKSGNTIYF. The CDR3 DNA sequence: TGTGCCATCAATCCTGGGGGGGCTAAGTCTGGAAACACCATATATTTT. This chain connects TRBV10-3 to TRBJ1-3, with a possible D match to TRBD1 (6 bases). V was clipped by 7 bases and J by 1 base, with 17 bases between them. The CDR3 sequence is 16 residues long. Per the germline V gene, CDR1 is ENHRY and CDR2 is SYGVKD.